This T cell receptor beta chain was sequenced for a study of neurological immune-mediated disorders. TCRdb reanalysed the 5' RACE reads using MiXCR and keeps one entry per CDR3 protein. The table records 35,000 to 55,000 distinct CDR3 sequences, about 6% of them present only once. J gave up 0 bases and V 5 bases, and 7 bases lay outside the gene matches. The CDR3 runs to 16 residues. Germline V gene lookup returns CDR1 SGHTA and CDR2 FQGNSA. Study-wide results and caveats: Across subjects, expanded clones had no CDR3 amino acid sequences in common, pointing to private repertoires in all groups.

This clonotype showed up many times. What it recognizes is unknown. The specimen was CD4+ T cells from blood. V and J are TRBV7-2 and TRBJ2-1, with TRBD2 matching over 7 bases. This TCR came from a woman between 35 and 50 years old in good health. This CDR3 is CASSISGASSYNEQFF. The CDR3 DNA is TGTGCCAGCAGCATAAGCGGGGCAAGCTCCTACAATGAGCAGTTCTTC.